The clone carrying this T cell receptor beta chain was picked up a small number of times. The antigen is undetermined. Time point in this sample: sample taken at primary tumor resection. The donors comprised some 72 untreated early-stage non-small cell lung cancer patients. The sample is drawn from a study of spatial heterogeneity in lung cancer. Study details: In the raw reads, each unique TCR and UMI combination was present more than ten times on average. Study observations and caveats: Intratumoral expanded alpha and beta TCR counts were found to track tumor mutation counts.

TCRdb redid the calling of the 5' RACE reads with MiXCR, one entry per CDR3 protein. The sample has 8,000 to 9,500 distinct CDR3 sequences, 2.9% seen once; the top ten hold roughly 15%. This clonotype originated in a male donor with early-stage non-small cell lung cancer. This specimen was lung tumor tissue, taken at surgery.

The chain's CDR3 is CSASRGQGYEQYF. CDR3 sequence (DNA): TGCAGTGCTAGCAGGGGCCAAGGGTACGAGCAGTACTTC. The chain recombines TRBV20-1 with TRBJ2-7; the D gene is possibly TRBD1 (6 bases). Germline V CDR1 and CDR2: DFQATT, SNEGSKA (reference sequence). The CDR3 spans 13 residues. Between the trimmed V and J ends, which lost 3 bases and 4 bases, there was a span of 13 bases.